This TCR beta chain comes out of a study of naive and memory T cell subsets. Findings of the study overall: Especially in CD8 cells, naive repertoires contained a few larger clonotypes, possibly CD45RA-re-expressing memory cells.

The CDR3 extends over 15 amino acids. V lost 7 bases and J 2 bases, leaving 16 bases between the germline ends. Both TRBC1 and TRBC2 were covered by a beta constant-region primer of two equimolar oligonucleotides. Four rounds of PCR amplified the ligated cDNA using nested alpha and beta constant-region primers plus SP2. One entry per CDR3 protein results from TCRdb running MiXCR on the UMI-ligation and nested PCR reads. In the table there are 99,000 or so distinct CDR3 sequences, around 13% of which are singletons. Of note for this clonotype: Its antigen is unidentified.

The sample was naive CD8+ T cells from blood. This sequence originates from a human donor in good health. The chain links TRBV12-3 or TRBV12-4 to TRBJ2-3; the D gene could be TRBD1 or TRBD2 (5 bases each). Here the CDR3 reads CASTRDLADTDTQYF. As DNA, the CDR3 is TGTGCCAGCACCAGGGACCTAGCAGACACAGATACGCAGTATTTT.